This T cell receptor (beta chain) was recovered during a study of cytomegalovirus exposure and HLA in healthy donors (TCRdb year 2017). Looking at the study overall: An earlier analysis of several hundred of the donors reported more than 250 Gb of sequence data and roughly 110 million unique TCR beta sequences from roughly 200 million T cells. Besides the first cohort of 666 subjects, a separate validation cohort made up of around 120 different subjects was used. A few DR-DQ haplotypes were treated as single units for association and clustering because of strong linkage in the cohort. In a later analysis, previously published TCR beta repertoires from fewer than 750 donors were re-analyzed and high-resolution HLA genotyping was added so that TCR occurrence patterns could be studied. The later analysis used no new phenotypic data to find candidate immune exposures, relying instead on TCR beta sequences and their occurrence across donors. Every repertoire in the discovery cohort had been generated on one and the same sequencing platform. To predict cytomegalovirus infection status, the study combined high-throughput TCR immunosequencing, statistical association of individual TCRs with disease status, and machine learning. Donor age, sex, ethnicity and CMV serostatus were compiled alongside the repertoire data. Across 398 genotyped donors of the cohort, an average of about 240,000 unique TCR beta nucleotide sequences per donor were sequenced, and roughly 20% of those sequences were non-productive. Using immunosequencing, the study profiled T cell repertoires from 500 to 800 subjects and related those repertoires to cytomegalovirus serostatus. HLA typing included class I and class II loci at four-digit resolution. Typing coverage differed by locus: A, B, C, DRB1 and DQB1 were typed in about 620-630 donors, DQA1 in 522, DPA1 in 600 to 610, and DPB1 in roughly 470. About 320 gigabases of sequencing data and approximately 84 million unique TCR sequences were included in an early release covering several hundred HLA-typed donors. The aim of the study was to test whether cataloging public T cell receptors could identify signatures of past pathogen exposure. A later genetic analysis used genome-wide SNP genotypes for about 55% of the 666 donors, treating that subset as a discovery cohort. An earlier analysis of some 500 of the donors used high-throughput TCR beta sequencing to judge whether each TCR beta V gene segment behaved as functional or pseudogenic. The genetic ancestry cluster associated with self-reported Caucasian donors included about 84% of the roughly 400 genotyped donors. Overall study outcomes, separate from this receptor: The authors suggested that the approach could potentially be generalized to other disease states and immunological phenotypes. V-gene and J-gene trimming of TCR beta chains was associated with a missense DCLRE1C variant in a later genetic analysis, and the association was replicated in an independent cohort. CMV serostatus was the only immune exposure information available for the cohort. In a later analysis, HLA-associated TCR beta chains were found to be more clonally expanded and to have lower generation probabilities than equally common non-associated chains. In a later analysis, several top co-occurrence clusters were reported to appear linked to parvovirus B19, influenza, CMV and Epstein-Barr virus. Linkage disequilibrium might explain the correlated functional status among segregating V segments, but an unknown experimental factor could not be excluded. A further reported finding was that TCR beta sequences accurately predicted the HLA-A and HLA-B alleles for most subjects in the first cohort. A later genetic analysis reported fewer N-insertions in productive TCRs among donors in an Asian-associated ancestry cluster than the roughly 700-donor mean. When HLA alleles, especially DR and DQ, strongly co-occurred, attributing TCR associations to individual alleles was difficult. The classifier was reported to diagnose cytomegalovirus status with high specificity and sensitivity in both the original cohort and the validation cohort. The presence/absence analyses assumed that sequencing depth was roughly uniform across donors, and that assumption may not be true. Specific HLA alleles were associated with 15,000 to 20,000 TCR beta sequences at a false discovery rate of 0.05 in a later analysis. The cohort was sequenced for TCR beta chains only, and without alpha or paired-chain data the features that could be detected were limited. Because counts were too low, about 18 rarely observed V segments, including chromosome 9 orphons, were excluded from the earlier analysis of around 640 of the donors. In an earlier analysis of some 540 of the donors, most TCR beta V segments appeared in productive rearrangements about 87% or about 30% of the time, broadly matching IMGT annotations. In vitro tests confirmed that a few of the cytomegalovirus-associated TCR beta chains recognize cytomegalovirus antigens. Most CMV-associated TCR beta chains appeared to be HLA-restricted in a later analysis, and the HLA associations seemed to be driven largely by CMV exposure. A group of highly shared sequence variants was considered likely to be a technical artifact of the sequencing pipeline. While some public TCRs were present in many individuals, most TCR sequences turned up only very rarely across donors. Some IMGT-functional V segments, including TRBV6-2 and TRBV6-3, could not be told apart with the 87-base-pair reads, so those segments were excluded. In a later analysis, TCR association rates were found to vary across HLA loci, with the most associated TCRs seen for DRB1 alleles and the fewest for HLA-C alleles. The study gave a list of 150 to 200 TCR beta chains associated with cytomegalovirus. HLA typing was unavailable for some donors at each locus, so association tests used only the typed subset.

The library was prepared using the immunoSEQ multiplex PCR assay. The multiplex PCR relied on a mix of 60 forward primers for TCR Vbeta segments and 13 reverse primers for TCR Jbeta segments. The CDR3 region of rearranged TCR beta genes was amplified from genomic DNA by a multiplex PCR assay. The Illumina HiSeq System was used to sequence the amplified TCR beta libraries as 87-base-pair reads. Turning to the authors' computational methods: A later analysis tallied 70 million to 100 million unique TCR beta chains across the 550 to 850 repertoires, and about 12 million of those chains were shared by two or more donors. To remove PCR and sequencing errors, raw reads were error-corrected and collapsed into unique sequences using a nearest-neighbor algorithm that merged closely related sequences. CDR3 sequences were aligned to IMGT reference sequences to assign V, D and J gene segments. For a sequence to be retained, at least a six-nucleotide match to both a V gene segment and a J gene segment was required. A rearrangement counted as productive if the CDR3 had no stop codons and remained in frame with V and J, and every other rearrangement counted as non-productive. Following IMGT convention, CDR3 was defined as the stretch from the second conserved V-encoded cysteine to the conserved J-encoded phenylalanine. Sequences without an unambiguous match to a single V gene segment were excluded from the earlier analysis of about 600 of the donors. In an earlier analysis of a few hundred of the donors, a V segment was called functional when productive rearrangements were above 56.7%, and segregating when the standard deviation between donors exceeded 5%. A statistical classification framework was developed to diagnose cytomegalovirus status using the catalog of TCR beta chain sequences. V and J gene assignment, in a later analysis, came from comparing TCR nucleotide sequences with IMGT/GENE-DB human TR gene sequences. The TCRdist pipeline was used in a later analysis to assign CDR3 sequences and most-parsimonious VDJ recombination scenarios. In a later analysis, each TCR beta chain was defined by its CDR3 amino acid sequence together with its V-gene family, and reads lacking a unique V-gene family were excluded. In a later analysis, fewer than 600 highly shared, low-generation-probability nucleotide sequences were removed to address suspected cross-contamination and a sequencing artifact. For each public chain, a later analysis derived a clonal expansion index from normalized ranks of inferred template counts within each repertoire. A later analysis computed generation probabilities with a VDJ recombination model fitted to out-of-frame rearrangements, and checked the results against IGoR. Hypergeometric tests were used in a later analysis to score TCR-TCR, TCR-HLA and TCR-CMV co-occurrence, with a repertoire-size bias correction applied to the TCR pairs. To estimate false discovery rates, a later analysis permuted the HLA or CMV assignments 20 times. In a later analysis, co-occurring TCRs were grouped with DBSCAN, and TCRdist sequence similarity was added when clustering was performed within HLA-allele-positive subsets. Repertoires with fewer than 30,000 or more than 120,000 public chains, plus five repertoires with anomalous nucleotide sharing, were excluded from co-occurrence clustering. Entries here come from immuneACCESS through TCRdb and include only in-frame sequences with V and J called. Some clones fail to appear in such tables; in the studies checked, an unresolved V gene covers under half of the shortfall, and the cause of the remainder is unknown. The DNA was the basis for D and trimming; V, J and clone size are from that table. Within this sample are approximately 220,000 clones, with approximately 83% of them counted one time only. The ten largest clonotypes hold 1.4% of the sample.

Concerning this clone itself: The antigen this receptor binds is unknown. Base qualities were left out, and no much larger clone turns up one base away.

The cohort comprised several hundred healthy bone marrow donors. Cohort members were all nominally healthy when sampled, although unrecorded immune exposures were likely present. The donor tested CMV seronegative, placing the donor among the 350 or so seronegative members of the cohort. Every donor gave a peripheral blood sample, and the peripheral blood mononuclear cells from that sample were used for TCR beta sequencing. Genomic DNA extraction from the blood cell samples was performed with the Qiagen DNeasy Blood Extraction Kit. CDR1 and CDR2 (MDHEN, SYDVKM) derive from the germline V gene. Counted from cysteine to phenylalanine, this CDR3 has 16 amino acids. Only the CDR3 part of the read is kept: 48 bases, read in frame from the first base. Compared with germline, V lacks 1 base and J lacks 2 bases; bases without a gene match: 4.

The sequence came from a girl aged 10 to 17 in good health and CMV-seronegative. Source material: PBMCs. The V gene is TRBV28 and the J gene is TRBJ2-3; a stretch of 9 junction bases matches TRBD1. The CDR3 is CASSLLDRGDTDTQYF. The nucleotide sequence reads as follows: TGTGCCAGCAGTTTATTGGACAGGGGAGACACAGATACGCAGTATTTT.